Listed below are T cell receptor beta chains from one sample, sequenced in a study of human T cells and chemical hapten exposure. TCRdb reprocessed the RACE reads via MiXCR and lists one record per CDR3 protein. The table lists some 190,000 distinct CDR3 sequences, approximately 20% of them singletons, with about 6.7% in the top ten. Sequencing used whole blood, obtained in connection with sensitization to the hapten diphenylcyclopropenone (DPC). All receptors derive from a woman in her 50s with alopecia areata. Some clones in this sample may be carry-over from other donors' samples. The CDR3 runs from the conserved cysteine through the conserved F or W. D genes are given only for firm matches. For some rows the clone size is stated as once, few or many, or as a class when expanded; others skip it.

d_gene	abundance	j_gene	v_gene	CDR3aa	CDR3nt
-	-	TRBJ1-2	TRBV20-1	CSARGARVNYGYTF	TGCAGTGCTAGGGGGGCCAGGGTTAACTATGGCTACACCTTC
TRBD2	few	TRBJ2-2	TRBV30	CAWRGLAGVGELFF	TGTGCCTGGAGGGGACTAGCGGGAGTCGGGGAGCTGTTTTTT
TRBD2	few	TRBJ2-3	TRBV20-1	CSATTSGTTDTQYF	TGCAGTGCCACAACTAGCGGGACCACAGATACGCAGTATTTT
-	-	TRBJ2-1	TRBV5-1	CASSFDSSGSYNEQFF	TGCGCCAGCAGCTTCGACTCGAGCGGGTCCTACAATGAGCAGTTCTTC
-	few	TRBJ1-2	TRBV10-3	CAISKDRFNDGYTF	TGTGCCATCAGCAAAGACAGGTTTAACGATGGCTACACCTTC
-	few	TRBJ1-1	TRBV7-8	CASSLSEGRNTEAFF	TGTGCCAGCAGCTTAAGTGAGGGAAGGAACACTGAAGCTTTCTTT
-	-	TRBJ1-1	TRBV7-9	CASRLGPGRGTEAFF	TGTGCCAGCAGACTAGGGCCCGGGAGGGGCACTGAAGCTTTCTTT
-	few	TRBJ2-5	TRBV29-1	CSVGREGDEGETQYF	TGCAGCGTTGGTCGAGAAGGGGACGAGGGGGAGACCCAGTACTTC
-	-	TRBJ2-3	TRBV20-1	CSARDRRGTDTQYF	TGCAGTGCTAGAGATCGAAGGGGCACAGATACGCAGTATTTT
-	few	TRBJ2-1	TRBV18	CASSPPLINEQFF	TGTGCCAGCTCACCCCCCCTAATCAATGAGCAGTTCTTC
-	many	TRBJ2-7	TRBV6-1	CASSEVVGLSYEQYF	TGTGCCAGCAGTGAAGTAGTGGGGCTCTCCTACGAGCAGTACTTC
-	-	TRBJ1-2	TRBV28	CASSLGADRNYGYTF	TGTGCCAGCAGTTTAGGGGCAGACAGGAACTATGGCTACACCTTC
TRBD1	-	TRBJ1-1	TRBV7-9	CASSLTQGAGEAFF	TGTGCCAGCAGCTTGACTCAGGGGGCTGGTGAAGCTTTCTTT
-	-	TRBJ1-2	TRBV3-1	CASSQGTPVYGYTF	TGTGCCAGCAGCCAAGGAACTCCAGTATATGGCTACACCTTC
TRBD2	-	TRBJ2-3	TRBV20-1	CSARYTGGSGLVGTDTQYF	TGCAGTGCACGTTACACCGGCGGGTCTGGACTAGTCGGCACAGATACGCAGTATTTT
TRBD1	few	TRBJ1-2	TRBV27	CASSLYRGDGYTF	TGTGCCAGCAGCCTTTACAGGGGGGACGGCTACACCTTC
TRBD2	few	TRBJ2-7	TRBV29-1	CSVTTSGSANEQYF	TGCAGCGTTACCACTAGCGGGAGCGCCAACGAGCAGTACTTC
-	-	TRBJ1-1	TRBV29-1	CSVVWTVMNTEAFF	TGCAGCGTTGTCTGGACGGTTATGAACACTGAAGCTTTCTTT
-	-	TRBJ2-1	TRBV20-1	CSACRDFSYNEQFF	TGCAGTGCTTGCCGGGACTTCTCCTACAATGAGCAGTTCTTC